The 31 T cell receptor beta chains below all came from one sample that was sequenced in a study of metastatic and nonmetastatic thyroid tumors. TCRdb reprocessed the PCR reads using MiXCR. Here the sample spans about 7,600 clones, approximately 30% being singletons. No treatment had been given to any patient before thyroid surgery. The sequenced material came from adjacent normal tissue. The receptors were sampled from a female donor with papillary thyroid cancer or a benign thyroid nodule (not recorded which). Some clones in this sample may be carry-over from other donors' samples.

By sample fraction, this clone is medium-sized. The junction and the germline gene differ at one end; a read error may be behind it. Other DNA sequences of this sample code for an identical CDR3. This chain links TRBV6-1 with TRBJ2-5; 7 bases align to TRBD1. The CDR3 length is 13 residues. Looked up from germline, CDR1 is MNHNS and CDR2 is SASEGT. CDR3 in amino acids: CASSDSEGQTQYF. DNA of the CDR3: TGTGCCAGCAGTGATAGCGAGGGACAGACTCAGTACTTC.

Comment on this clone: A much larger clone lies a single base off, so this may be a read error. DNA of the CDR3: TGTGCCAGCAGCCCGGACAGGGGTTATTGCTACACCTTC. It translates to CASSPDRGYCYTF. The chain recombines TRBV5-4 with TRBJ1-2; TRBD1 matches at 9 bases. V lost 4 bases to trimming and J lost 9 bases; unmatched junction nucleotides: 7. Germline V gene lookup returns CDR1 SGHNT and CDR2 YYREEE (reference sequence). This CDR3 is built from 13 residues.

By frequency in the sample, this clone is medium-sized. CDR3 residues: CSATLRRPNYGYTF. CDR3 DNA: TGCAGTGCTACCCTTCGGAGGCCTAACTATGGCTACACCTTC. The chain employs TRBV20-1 and TRBJ1-2; D is undetermined. Per the germline V gene, CDR1 is DFQATT and CDR2 is SNEGSKA (reference sequence). The CDR3 consists of 14 residues. V was clipped by 4 bases and J by 0 bases, with 12 bases between them.

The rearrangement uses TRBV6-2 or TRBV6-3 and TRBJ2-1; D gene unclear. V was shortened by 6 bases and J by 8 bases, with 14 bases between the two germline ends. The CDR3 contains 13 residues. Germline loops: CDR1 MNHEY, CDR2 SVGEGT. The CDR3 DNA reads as TGTGCCAGCAGCGTCCCCAATGAGGATGAGCAGTTCTTC. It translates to CASSVPNEDEQFF.

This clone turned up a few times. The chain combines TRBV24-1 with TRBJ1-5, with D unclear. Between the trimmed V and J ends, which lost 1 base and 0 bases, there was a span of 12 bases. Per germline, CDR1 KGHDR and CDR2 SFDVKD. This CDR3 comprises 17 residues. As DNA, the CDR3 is TGTGCCACCAGTGATTTTCCGGAAAGACATAGCAATCAGCCCCAGCATTTT. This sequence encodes CATSDFPERHSNQPQHF.

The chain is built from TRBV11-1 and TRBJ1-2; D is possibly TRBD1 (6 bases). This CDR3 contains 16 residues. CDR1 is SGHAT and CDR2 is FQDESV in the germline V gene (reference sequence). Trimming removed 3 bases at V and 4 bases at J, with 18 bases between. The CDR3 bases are TGTGCCAGCAGCTTCTTCTACAGGGACCAATTCTATGGCTACACCTTC. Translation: CASSFFYRDQFYGYTF.

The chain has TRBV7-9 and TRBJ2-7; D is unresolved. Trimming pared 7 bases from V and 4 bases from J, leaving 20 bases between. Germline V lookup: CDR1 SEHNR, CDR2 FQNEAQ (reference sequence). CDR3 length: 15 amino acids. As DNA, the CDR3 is TGTGCCAGCACGGTGGAAACCCCCTTCTCTTACGAGCAGTACTTC. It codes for CASTVETPFSYEQYF.

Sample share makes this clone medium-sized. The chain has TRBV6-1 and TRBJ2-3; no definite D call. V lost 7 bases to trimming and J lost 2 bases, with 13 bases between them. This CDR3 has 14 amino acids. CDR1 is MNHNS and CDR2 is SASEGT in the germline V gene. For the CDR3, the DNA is TGTGCCAGCATCCCGCAGTTTCTCACAGATACGCAGTATTTT. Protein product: CASIPQFLTDTQYF.

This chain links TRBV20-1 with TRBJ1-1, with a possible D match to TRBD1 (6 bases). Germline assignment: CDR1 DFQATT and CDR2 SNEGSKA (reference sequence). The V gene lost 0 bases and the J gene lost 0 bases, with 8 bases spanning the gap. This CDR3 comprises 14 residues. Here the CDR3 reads CSARDHRVNTEAFF. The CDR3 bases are TGCAGTGCTAGAGATCACAGGGTGAACACTGAAGCTTTCTTT.

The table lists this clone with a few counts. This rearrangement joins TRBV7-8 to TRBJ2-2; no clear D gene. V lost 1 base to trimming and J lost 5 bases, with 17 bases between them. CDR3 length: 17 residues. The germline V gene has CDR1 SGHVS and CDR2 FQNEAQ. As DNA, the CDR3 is TGTGCCAGCAGCTTAGAAGCCCGTTCTTTGAGGACCGGGGAGCTGTTTTTT. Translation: CASSLEARSLRTGELFF. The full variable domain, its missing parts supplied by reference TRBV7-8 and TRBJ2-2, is GAGVSQSPRYKVAKRGQDVALRCDPISGHVSLFWYQQALGQGPEFLTYFQNEAQLDKSGLPSDRFFAERPEGSVSTLKIQRTQQEDSAVYLCASSLEARSLRTGELFFGEGSRLTVL.

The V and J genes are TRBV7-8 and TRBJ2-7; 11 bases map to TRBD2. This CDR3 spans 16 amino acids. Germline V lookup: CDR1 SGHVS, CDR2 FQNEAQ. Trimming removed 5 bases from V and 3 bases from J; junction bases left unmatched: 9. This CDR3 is CASSRNPSGRNYEQYF. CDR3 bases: TGTGCCAGCAGCCGAAACCCTAGCGGGAGGAACTACGAGCAGTACTTC.

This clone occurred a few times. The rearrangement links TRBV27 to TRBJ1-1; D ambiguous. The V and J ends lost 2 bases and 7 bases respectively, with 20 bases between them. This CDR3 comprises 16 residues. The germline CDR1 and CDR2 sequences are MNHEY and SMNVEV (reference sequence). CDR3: CASSLGPLAGFYEAFF. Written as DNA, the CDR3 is TGTGCCAGCAGTTTAGGTCCTCTAGCGGGGTTCTATGAAGCTTTCTTT.

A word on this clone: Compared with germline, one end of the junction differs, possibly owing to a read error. The CDR3 DNA reads as TGTCCCAGCACCCTGGGGGACACCCTTGAAAAACTGTTTTTT. Protein product: CPSTLGDTLEKLFF. The J gene is TRBJ1-4, the V gene TRBV12-3 or TRBV12-4, with D tentatively TRBD1 (6 bases). This CDR3 region has 14 residues.

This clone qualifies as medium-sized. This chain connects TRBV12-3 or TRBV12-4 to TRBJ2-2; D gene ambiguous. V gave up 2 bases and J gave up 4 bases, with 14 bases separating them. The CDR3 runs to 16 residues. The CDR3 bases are TGTGCCAGCAGTTTATGGGTTTTAGTAATCACCGGGGAGCTGTTTTTT. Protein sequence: CASSLWVLVITGELFF.

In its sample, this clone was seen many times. The CDR3: CSVTDGETQYF. CDR3 in DNA: TGCAGCGTTACCGACGGGGAGACCCAGTACTTC. The gene calls are TRBV29-1 and TRBJ2-5, with unresolved D. Trimming shortened V by 5 bases and J by 5 bases, and 9 bases separated the two germline ends. Germline CDR1 and CDR2: SQVTM and ANQGSEA. The CDR3 is made up of 11 amino acids.

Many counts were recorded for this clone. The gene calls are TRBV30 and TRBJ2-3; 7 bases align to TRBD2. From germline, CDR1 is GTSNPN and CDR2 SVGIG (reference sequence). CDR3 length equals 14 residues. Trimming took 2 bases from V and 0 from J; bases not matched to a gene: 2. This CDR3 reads CAWSSGVSTDTQYF. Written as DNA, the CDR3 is TGTGCCTGGAGTAGCGGGGTCAGCACAGATACGCAGTATTTT.

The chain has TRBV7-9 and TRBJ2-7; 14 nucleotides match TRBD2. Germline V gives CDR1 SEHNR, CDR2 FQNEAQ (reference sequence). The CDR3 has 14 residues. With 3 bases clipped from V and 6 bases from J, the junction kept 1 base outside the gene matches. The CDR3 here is CASSLTSGRAEQYF. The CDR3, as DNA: TGTGCCAGCAGCTTGACTAGCGGGAGGGCCGAGCAGTACTTC.

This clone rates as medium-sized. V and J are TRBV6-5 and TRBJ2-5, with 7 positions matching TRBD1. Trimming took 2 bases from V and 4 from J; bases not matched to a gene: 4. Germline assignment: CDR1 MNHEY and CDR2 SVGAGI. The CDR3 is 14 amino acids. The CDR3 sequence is CASSYDRVGETQYF. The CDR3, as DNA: TGTGCCAGCAGTTACGACAGGGTGGGAGAGACCCAGTACTTC.

CDR3 nucleotides: TGTGCCAGCAGTACGACGGCCAGCGGCAGCACAGATACGCAGTATTTT. It codes for CASSTTASGSTDTQYF. V and J are TRBV12-3 or TRBV12-4 and TRBJ2-3; a possible D gene is TRBD2 (5 bases). This CDR3 comprises 16 residues. The germline V and J ends were trimmed by 5 bases and 0 bases, with 15 bases remaining between them.

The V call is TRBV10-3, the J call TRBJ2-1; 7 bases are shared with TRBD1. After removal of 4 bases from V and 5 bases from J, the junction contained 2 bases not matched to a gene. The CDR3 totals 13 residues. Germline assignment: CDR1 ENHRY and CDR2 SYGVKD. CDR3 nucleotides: TGTGCCATCAGTGGACAGGGCAACAATGAGCAGTTCTTC. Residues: CAISGQGNNEQFF.

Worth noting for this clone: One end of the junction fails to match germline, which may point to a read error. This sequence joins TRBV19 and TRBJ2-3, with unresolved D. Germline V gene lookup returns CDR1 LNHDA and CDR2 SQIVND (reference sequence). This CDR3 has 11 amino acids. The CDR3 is CASRSRDTHYF. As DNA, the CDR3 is TGTGCAAGTAGAAGCCGAGATACGCACTATTTT.

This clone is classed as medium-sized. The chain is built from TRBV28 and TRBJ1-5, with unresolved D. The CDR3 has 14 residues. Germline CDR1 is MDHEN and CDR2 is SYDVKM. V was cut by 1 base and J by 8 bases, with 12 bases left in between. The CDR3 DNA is TGTGCCAGCAGTTTATCTAACGACGCCAAGCCCCAGCATTTT. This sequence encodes CASSLSNDAKPQHF.

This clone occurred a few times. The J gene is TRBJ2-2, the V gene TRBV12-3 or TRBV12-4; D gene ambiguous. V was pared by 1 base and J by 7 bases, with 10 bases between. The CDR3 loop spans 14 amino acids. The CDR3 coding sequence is TGTGCCAGCAGTTTAGACGGGTATGGCGGGGAGCTGTTTTTT. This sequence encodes CASSLDGYGGELFF.

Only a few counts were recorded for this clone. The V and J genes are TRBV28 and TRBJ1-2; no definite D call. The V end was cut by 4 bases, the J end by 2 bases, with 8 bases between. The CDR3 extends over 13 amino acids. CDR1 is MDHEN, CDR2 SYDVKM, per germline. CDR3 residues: CASSSTANYGYTF. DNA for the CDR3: TGTGCCAGCAGTTCGACGGCCAACTATGGCTACACCTTC.

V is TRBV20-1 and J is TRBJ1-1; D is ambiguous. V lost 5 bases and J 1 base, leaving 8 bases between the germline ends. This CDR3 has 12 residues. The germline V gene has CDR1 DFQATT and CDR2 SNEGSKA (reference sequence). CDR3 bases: TGCAGTGCTGAGGAGCCGAACACTGAAGCTTTCTTT. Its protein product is CSAEEPNTEAFF.

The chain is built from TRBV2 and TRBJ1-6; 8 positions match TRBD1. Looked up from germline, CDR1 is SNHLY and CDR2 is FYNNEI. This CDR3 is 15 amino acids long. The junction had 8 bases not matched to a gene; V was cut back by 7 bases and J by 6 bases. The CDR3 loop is CASNGNRGINSPLHF. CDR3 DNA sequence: TGTGCCAGCAACGGAAACAGGGGGATTAATTCACCCCTCCACTTT.

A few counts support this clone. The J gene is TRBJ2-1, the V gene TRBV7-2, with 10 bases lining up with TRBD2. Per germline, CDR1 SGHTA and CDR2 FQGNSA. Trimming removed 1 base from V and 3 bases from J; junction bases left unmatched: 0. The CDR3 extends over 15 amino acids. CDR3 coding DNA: TGTGCCAGCAGCTTAGGACTAGCGGGCTACAATGAGCAGTTCTTC. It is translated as CASSLGLAGYNEQFF. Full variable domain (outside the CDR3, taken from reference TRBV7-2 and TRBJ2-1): GAGVSQSPSNKVTEKGKDVELRCDPISGHTALYWYRQSLGQGLEFLIYFQGNSAPDKSGLPSDRFSAERTGGSVSTLTIQRTQQEDSAVYLCASSLGLAGYNEQFFGPGTRLTVL.

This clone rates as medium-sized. In nucleotides, the CDR3 is TGTGCCAGCAGTGGCCTAGACAGGGGTTCACATAATCAGCCCCAGCATTTT. The encoded protein is CASSGLDRGSHNQPQHF. The chain couples TRBV6-1 to TRBJ1-5; TRBD1 matches at 8 bases. Germline V gene sequence: CDR1 MNHNS, CDR2 SASEGT. The CDR3 consists of 17 residues. The trim removed 4 bases at V and 4 bases at J, leaving 12 bases unmatched.

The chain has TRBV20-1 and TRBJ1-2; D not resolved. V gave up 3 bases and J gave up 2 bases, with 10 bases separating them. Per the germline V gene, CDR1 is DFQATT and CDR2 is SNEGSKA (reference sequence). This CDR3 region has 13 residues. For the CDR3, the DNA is TGCAGTGCTAGGGGCGGACCCAACTATGGCTACACCTTC. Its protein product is CSARGGPNYGYTF.

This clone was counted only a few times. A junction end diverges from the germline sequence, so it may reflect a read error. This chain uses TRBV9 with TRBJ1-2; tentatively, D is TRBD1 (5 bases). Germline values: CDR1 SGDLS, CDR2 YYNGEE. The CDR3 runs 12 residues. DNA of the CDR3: TGTGCCAACAGCTCAGAGGGGTATGGCTACACCTTC. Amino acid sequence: CANSSEGYGYTF.

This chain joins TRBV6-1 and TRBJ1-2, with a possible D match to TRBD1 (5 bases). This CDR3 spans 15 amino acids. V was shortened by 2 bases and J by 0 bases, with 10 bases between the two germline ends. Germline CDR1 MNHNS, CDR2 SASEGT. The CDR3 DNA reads TGTGCCAGCAGTGAATTTCCGGGGGCTAACTATGGCTACACCTTC. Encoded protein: CASSEFPGANYGYTF.